The entry below gives a single TCR beta chain sequence along with its context. This clonotype has more than one count but fewer than ten. Its antigen is still unknown. No quality values exist for individual bases; no much larger clone is one base distant. V lost 2 bases and J lost 4 bases, and the count of bases not matched to a germline gene is 8. From a lookup of the germline V gene, CDR1 and CDR2 are SGHTA and FQGNSA. The CDR3 holds 16 amino acids from the cysteine to the phenylalanine. Only CDR3 DNA is held: 48 bases, read in frame from base 1. The source of the sample is a study of post-analysis software for immune sequencing data (dated by TCRdb to the mid-2010s). Study-level background: Relapsing-remitting, secondary progressive and progressive-relapsing multiple sclerosis were recorded as disease courses, and subtype annotation was lacking for some patients. A subset of samples was prepared in parallel using single-end sample barcoding, then pooled and co-amplified after Illumina adapter ligation. The patient repertoires were compared against 11 previously published healthy control repertoires obtained from donors aged about 6 to 28 years.

General findings and caveats noted by the study authors: Significantly lower normalized Chao1 diversity was found in multiple sclerosis patients than in controls, suggesting substantial peripheral T-cell clonal expansion. The control group was slightly older than the multiple sclerosis patient group. Strong co-clustering of samples prepared in the same batch was shown by direct clustering with F measure, prompting a batch-effect correction. Significantly higher frequencies in patients than in controls were found for roughly 5 TRBV segments, including TRBV5-6, TRBV5-1 and TRBV20-1.

To demonstrate the VDJtools post-analysis software, the study profiled TCR beta repertoires from the peripheral blood of 13 young patients with multiple sclerosis. The patients with multiple sclerosis were children and adolescents between roughly 6 and 17 years of age. Library creation used PCR. The sequencing machine was an Illumina HiSeq 2500. Unique molecular identifiers were incorporated into TCR beta cDNA libraries to reduce PCR and sequencing biases. Approximately 500,000 cDNA molecules were obtained for every 1 to 10 million input T cells, so each molecule roughly corresponded to one T cell. The same protocol used for the earlier healthy control dataset was applied to prepare and sequence the patient libraries. Within a given batch, samples were prepared together, multiplexed and sequenced on the same HiSeq lane. Processing in the source paper ran as follows. Raw barcoded reads were processed with MIGEC, and single-read molecular identifier groups were discarded before consensus assembly and CDR3 extraction. VDJtools was used for post-analysis of the clonotype tables, and diversity was normalized by down-sampling every dataset to the size of the smallest sample. In repertoire overlap clustering, CDR3 amino acid sequences, but not nucleotide sequences, were matched to correct batch-related cross-sample contamination. In-frame beta chains were kept once TCRdb had trimmed the public reads at Q25 with fastp and called clones with MiXCR. CDR3 protein sequences are deduplicated, and each keeps its most common genes and DNA. The V and J calls shown here were made by TCRdb, not taken from the authors' results. The sample records roughly 700,000 distinct CDR3 sequences, 25% to 30% of which are singletons. The top ten constitute roughly 0.54% of the sample.

The clonotype originates from a girl between 10 and 17 years old with multiple sclerosis. The V and J genes are TRBV7-2 and TRBJ2-3; TRBD2 matches 8 bases in the middle. The sequenced material came from blood. The CDR3 has the sequence CASSLLSGSHPDTQYF. The DNA reads TGTGCCAGCAGCTTATTGAGCGGGAGTCACCCAGATACGCAGTATTTT.